These T cell receptor beta chains were read from a single sample in a study of STAT5B mutations in CD4+ large granular lymphocyte leukemia. Repertoires were generated with immunoSEQ multiplex PCR, while TCRdb's copy carries only in-frame clones and drops some. The profile shows about 35,000 clones, roughly 65% of them singletons. Material for sequencing was CD4+ T cells from blood buffy coats. Every receptor here comes from a human donor in good health. Each CDR3 is given with its conserved first and last residue. A D gene is named only where the DNA matches it firmly. Not all rows give a size; the values are once, few, many and, for expanded clones, a class.

TRBV5-4,TRBD1,NA,TRBJ2-1,CASSSGTLRQGAYNEQFF,TGTGCCAGCAGCTCGGGTACTCTCAGACAGGGTGCCTACAATGAGCAGTTCTTC
TRBV6-4,NA,once,TRBJ2-5,CASTRTGTQYQETQYF,TGTGCCAGCACCCGCACCGGGACACAATATCAAGAGACCCAGTACTTC
TRBV19,TRBD1,NA,TRBJ1-5,CASSPRAPTGVSQPQHF,TGTGCCAGTAGTCCCCGAGCCCCGACAGGGGTGAGTCAGCCCCAGCATTTT
TRBV10-3,NA,few,TRBJ1-4,CAISLGVNEKLFF,TGTGCCATCAGTCTAGGGGTTAATGAAAAACTGTTTTTT
TRBV23-1,NA,NA,TRBJ2-4,CATPAFRGQNIQYF,TGCGCCACCCCCGCCTTCCGGGGCCAAAACATTCAGTACTTC
TRBV7-9,TRBD1,NA,TRBJ1-2,CASSRSPPWTGTTYGYTF,TGTGCCAGCAGCCGCTCCCCCCCGTGGACAGGGACTACCTATGGCTACACCTTC
TRBV10-3,TRBD2,once,TRBJ2-1,CATRLAGGHEQFF,TGTGCCACTCGACTAGCGGGGGGGCATGAGCAGTTCTTC
TRBV19,NA,NA,TRBJ2-1,CASMSISSLNNEQFF,TGTGCCAGTATGAGCATTTCTTCCCTGAACAATGAGCAGTTCTTC
TRBV10-3,TRBD1,few,TRBJ2-2,CAISRTGTGGLGELFF,TGTGCCATCAGTCGCACCGGGACAGGGGGACTTGGGGAGCTGTTTTTT
TRBV7-9,NA,NA,TRBJ1-6,CASSSSASRGNSPLHF,TGTGCCAGCAGCTCCTCGGCCTCCCGAGGCAATTCACCCCTCCACTTT
TRBV18,NA,NA,TRBJ2-7,CASSPGRTSSYEQYF,TGTGCCAGCTCACCCGGACGGACGAGCTCCTACGAGCAGTACTTC
TRBV5-1,NA,NA,TRBJ1-4,CASSPTLKGTNEKLFF,TGCGCCAGCAGCCCGACCCTGAAGGGGACTAATGAAAAACTGTTTTTT
TRBV7-9,NA,NA,TRBJ1-1,CASQSGVGGTEAFF,TGTGCCAGCCAATCGGGAGTCGGGGGGACTGAAGCTTTCTTT
TRBV15,NA,NA,TRBJ2-3,CATSRQGQITDTQYF,TGTGCCACCAGCAGACAAGGACAGATAACAGATACGCAGTATTTT
TRBV28,NA,NA,TRBJ1-4,CASSVPSGGGEEKLFF,TGTGCCAGCAGTGTCCCTTCGGGAGGGGGGGAAGAAAAACTGTTTTTT
TRBV5-1,NA,few,TRBJ2-1,CASSLGQGGEQFF,TGCGCCAGCAGCTTGGGCCAGGGAGGCGAGCAGTTCTTC
TRBV28,NA,NA,TRBJ2-7,CASRQYEQYF,TGTGCCAGCAGGCAATACGAGCAGTACTTC
TRBV18,NA,NA,TRBJ1-5,CASSPTSGGVIMGQPQHF,TGTGCCAGCTCACCTACCAGTGGGGGCGTAATAATGGGACAGCCCCAGCATTTT
TRBV18,NA,NA,TRBJ2-1,CASSPPSSYNEQFF,TGTGCCAGCTCACCACCTAGCTCCTACAATGAGCAGTTCTTC
TRBV7-6,NA,NA,TRBJ1-6,CASSLPAPVNPYNSPLHF,TGTGCCAGCAGCCTCCCGGCTCCAGTAAATCCCTATAATTCACCCCTCCACTTT
TRBV18,TRBD1,once,TRBJ2-7,CASSLTGGDGYEQYF,TGTGCCAGCTCACTTACAGGGGGAGACGGCTACGAGCAGTACTTC
TRBV2,NA,NA,TRBJ2-7,CASRQQGNEQYF,TGTGCCAGCAGGCAACAGGGAAACGAGCAGTACTTC
TRBV9,TRBD2,once,TRBJ2-5,CASSGREAGGPVETQYF,TGTGCCAGCAGCGGCCGGGAAGCGGGGGGGCCCGTAGAGACCCAGTACTTC
TRBV7-8,NA,NA,TRBJ2-7,CASSTGQLSYEQYF,TGTGCCAGCAGTACAGGACAGCTCTCCTACGAGCAGTACTTC
TRBV2,TRBD2,NA,TRBJ2-3,CASSGAGGPSTDTQYF,TGTGCCAGCAGTGGCGCGGGGGGGCCAAGCACAGATACGCAGTATTTT
TRBV12-5,NA,NA,TRBJ1-1,CASGPDAAGNTEAFF,TGTGCTAGTGGACCTGACGCCGCAGGGAACACTGAAGCTTTCTTT
TRBV6-1,NA,NA,TRBJ1-3,CASTQIHSGNTIYF,TGTGCCAGCACCCAAATTCACTCTGGAAACACCATATATTTT
TRBV6-4,NA,NA,TRBJ2-2,CASSTNNANTGELFF,TGTGCCAGCAGTACGAACAACGCGAACACCGGGGAGCTGTTTTTT
TRBV5-1,NA,NA,TRBJ2-3,CASKGTTDSDTQYF,TGCGCCAGCAAAGGTACTACAGATTCAGATACGCAGTATTTT
TRBV6-5,NA,NA,TRBJ1-4,CASRRGADNEKLFF,TGTGCCAGCAGGAGAGGGGCGGATAATGAAAAACTGTTTTTT
TRBV5-1,NA,few,TRBJ1-1,CASSLMDGTTEAFF,TGCGCCAGCAGCTTGATGGACGGTACCACTGAAGCTTTCTTT
TRBV2,NA,few,TRBJ1-2,CASSEGYGYTF,TGTGCCAGCAGTGAAGGGTATGGCTACACCTTC
TRBV6-1,NA,once,TRBJ1-2,CASSEMGAAPTGYGYTF,TGTGCCAGCAGTGAAATGGGGGCAGCACCTACTGGCTATGGCTACACCTTC
TRBV10-3,TRBD2,NA,TRBJ2-1,CAISAGGRNEQFF,TGTGCCATCAGTGCGGGGGGGCGAAATGAGCAGTTCTTC
TRBV7-9,NA,NA,TRBJ2-3,CASSPLTGALTTDTQYF,TGTGCCAGCAGCCCTCTGACGGGGGCCCTAACCACAGATACGCAGTATTTT
TRBV18,NA,NA,TRBJ1-1,CASSPGGSAFF,TGTGCCAGCTCCCCGGGGGGTTCGGCTTTCTTT
TRBV11-2,NA,NA,TRBJ2-5,CASSLLFGKETQYF,TGTGCCAGCAGCTTACTATTCGGGAAAGAGACCCAGTACTTC
TRBV11-3,NA,NA,TRBJ2-7,CASSLGGSSYEQYF,TGTGCCAGCAGCTTAGGGGGGAGCTCCTACGAGCAGTACTTC
TRBV19,TRBD1,NA,TRBJ2-5,CASSLQGIGETQYF,TGTGCCAGTAGTTTACAGGGGATCGGGGAGACCCAGTACTTC
TRBV19,NA,NA,TRBJ1-3,CASSRVGAGNTIYF,TGTGCCAGTAGTAGAGTAGGCGCTGGAAACACCATATATTTT
TRBV10-3,NA,NA,TRBJ2-7,CATEGNYEQYF,TGTGCCACCGAGGGGAATTACGAGCAGTACTTC